Only one count was recorded for the clone carrying this T cell receptor (beta chain). The data stem from a study of shared clonotypes between healthy human individuals. Study information: The donor pool was made up of a couple of women and three men aged 18 to 49. Every donor yielded three CD4 naive, three CD4 memory, two CD8 naive and one CD8 memory plate.

As processed by the authors: Filtering differed for immunoSEQ, which gave only junction sequences without quality scores. Sequencing used immunoSEQ multiplex PCR; TCRdb keeps in-frame clones, though not all of them. V and J calls plus clone size are reproduced from that table; the DNA served to infer D and trimming. The repertoire holds roughly 2.5 million clones, with around nine tenths as singletons. In germline, CDR1 is GTSNPN, CDR2 SVGIG (reference sequence). V was pared by 3 bases and J by 7 bases, with 9 bases between. This CDR3 contains 12 residues. The receptor comes from a young man in good health. This chain joins TRBV30 and TRBJ1-4; no firm D call. Material: naive CD4+ T cells sorted from blood. Subset of the sample: CD45RA+ positively selected. CDR3 sequence (DNA): TGTGCCTGGAGCGGTCTGACTGAAAAACTGTTTTTT. Protein: CAWSGLTEKLFF.